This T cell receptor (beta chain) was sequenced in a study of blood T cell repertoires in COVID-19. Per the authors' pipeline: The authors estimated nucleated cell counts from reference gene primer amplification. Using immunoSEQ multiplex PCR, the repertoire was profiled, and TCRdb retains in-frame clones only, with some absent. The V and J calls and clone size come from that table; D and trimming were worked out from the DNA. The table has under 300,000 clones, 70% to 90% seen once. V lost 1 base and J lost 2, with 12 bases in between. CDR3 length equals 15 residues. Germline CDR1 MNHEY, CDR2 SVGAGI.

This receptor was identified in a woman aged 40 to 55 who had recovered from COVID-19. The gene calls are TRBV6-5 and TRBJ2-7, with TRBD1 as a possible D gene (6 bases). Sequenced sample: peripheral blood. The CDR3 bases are TGTGCCAGCAGTTACTACTCGACAGGTACCTACGAGCAGTACTTC. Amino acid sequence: CASSYYSTGTYEQYF.